This TCR beta chain was observed in a study of PD-1 blockade in classical Hodgkin lymphoma. Time point indicated: cycle 4 day 1 (C4D1), after more than 5 weeks of nivolumab. Every patient had relapsed following autologous stem cell transplantation, and cohorts differed in brentuximab vedotin exposure. The assay was immunoSEQ multiplex PCR, and TCRdb's table has in-frame clones only and misses some. This table has around 25,000 clones, approximately 87% appearing once. The material sequenced was peripheral blood mononuclear cells (PBMCs), taken before the fourth cycle of nivolumab. The sequence was obtained from a human donor with classical Hodgkin lymphoma.

CDR3 bases: TGTGCCAGCAGTTTTTGGGGGACAGAGCAGTTCTTC. Translating gives CASSFWGTEQFF. This chain links TRBV27 with TRBJ2-1; TRBD1 is a possible D gene (6 bases). Germline V gene lookup returns CDR1 MNHEY and CDR2 SMNVEV (reference sequence). The CDR3 is 12 residues long. Trimming took 3 bases from V and 10 from J, leaving 10 bases between them.